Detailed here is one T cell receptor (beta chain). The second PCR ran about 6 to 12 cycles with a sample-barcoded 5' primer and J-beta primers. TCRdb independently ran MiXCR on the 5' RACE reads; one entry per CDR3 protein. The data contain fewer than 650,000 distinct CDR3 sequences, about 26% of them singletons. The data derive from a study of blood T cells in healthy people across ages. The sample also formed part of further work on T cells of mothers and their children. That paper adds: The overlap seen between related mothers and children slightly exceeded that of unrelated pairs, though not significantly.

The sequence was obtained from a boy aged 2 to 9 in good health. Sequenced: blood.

CDR3 sequence reads: CASSSGSGRFADTQYF. CDR3 in DNA: TGTGCCAGCAGCTCCGGTAGCGGGAGATTTGCAGATACGCAGTATTTT. The chain combines TRBV11-3 with TRBJ2-3, with TRBD2 matching over 9 bases. There are 16 residues in the CDR3. V dropped 4 bases and J dropped 4; count of bases not matched to a gene: 9. Germline assignment: CDR1 SGHNT and CDR2 YENEEA. Variable domain in full (rest from reference TRBV11-3 and TRBJ2-3): EAGVVQSPRYKIIEKKQPVAFWCNPISGHNTLYWYLQNLGQGPELLIRYENEEAVDDSQLPKDRFSAERLKGVDSTLKIQPAELGDSAVYLCASSSGSGRFADTQYFGPGTRLTVL.